The 16 T cell receptor beta chains listed next were all sequenced from one sample in a study of CD8+CD57+ T cells in acquired aplastic anemia (dated by TCRdb to the late 2010s). Instrument on record: Illumina HiSeq 2000. TCR beta VDJ combination and CDR3 sequence profiling used genomic DNA as the template. Using fastp at Q25 and MiXCR, TCRdb reprocessed the public reads and kept productive beta chains. Every entry covers one CDR3 protein and lists the most common genes and DNA from its rows. Across this sample there are around 150,000 distinct CDR3 sequences, with around 41% seen only once. Roughly 8.1% of the sample rests with the top ten. The sequenced material came from sorted CD4+, CD8+, or CD8+CD57+ T cells (not recorded which) from PBMCs. The source is a human donor in good health, serving as a control.

DNA of the CDR3: TGTGCCAGCAGCCGCCTTGCGGGACTAGACTACAATGAGCAGTTCTTC. Its translation: CASSRLAGLDYNEQFF. The V gene is TRBV3-1, the J gene TRBJ2-1; TRBD2 matches 8 bases. The V gene's germline CDR1 is LGHDT and CDR2 YNNKEL (reference sequence). V shed 4 bases and J 3 bases; nucleotides not matched to a gene: 8. The CDR3 runs to 16 residues.

This clonotype has a count of ten or more. The rearrangement uses TRBV5-1 and TRBJ2-7; D perhaps matches TRBD2 (5 bases). Germline V gene sequence: CDR1 SGHRS, CDR2 YFSETQ. There are 14 residues in the CDR3. Trimming removed 7 bases at V and 5 bases at J, with 19 bases between. The CDR3 spells CASSPTPGRDEQYF. Here the CDR3 DNA reads TGCGCCAGCTCTCCGACCCCCGGGCGGGACGAGCAGTACTTC.

The table lists this clonotype with many counts. The genes are TRBV19 and TRBJ1-2, with 7 bases that match TRBD1. The CDR3 covers 14 residues. V lost 7 bases, J lost 4 bases, and 9 bases stayed unmatched. The germline V gene has CDR1 LNHDA and CDR2 SQIVND (reference sequence). CDR3: CASKGQHHSYGYTF. The DNA for the CDR3 is TGTGCCAGTAAGGGACAGCATCACAGCTATGGCTACACCTTC. Together with reference TRBV19 and TRBJ1-2, the CDR3 gives the full variable domain: DGGITQSPKYLFRKEGQNVTLSCEQNLNHDAMYWYRQDPGQGLRLIYYSQIVNDFQKGDIAEGYSVSREKKESFPLTVTSAQKNPTAFYLCASKGQHHSYGYTFGSGTRLTVV.

Many counts were recorded for this clonotype. The V call is TRBV7-2, the J call TRBJ1-4; D not resolved. The V end was cut by 2 bases, the J end by 8 bases, with 9 bases between. The CDR3 has 13 amino acids. Germline V CDR1 and CDR2: SGHTA, FQGNSA. The DNA for the CDR3 is TGTGCCAGCAGCTTATGGGGAGGCGAAAAACTGTTTTTT. It specifies CASSLWGGEKLFF.

A note on this clonotype: It may be a read error: a sequence one base away is much more abundant. The chain is built from TRBV4-1 and TRBJ1-2; TRBD1 agrees at 7 bases. Germline values: CDR1 MGHRA, CDR2 YSYEKL. There are 16 residues in the CDR3. CDR3: CVSSQEAGTALYGYTF. The CDR3 DNA sequence: TGCGTCAGCAGCCAAGAAGCCGGGACAGCCCTCTATGGCTACACCTTC.

This clonotype was seen ten or more times. This chain uses TRBV6-5 with TRBJ1-4, with a tentative D call TRBD1 (5 bases). CDR3 size: 14 residues. V lost 1 base and J lost 12, with 15 bases in between. CDR1 and CDR2 from the germline V gene are MNHEY and SVGAGI. The CDR3, as DNA: TGTGCCAGCAGTTACTACGAGGGGCGCGTCGAACTGTTTTTT. Translated, it gives CASSYYEGRVELFF.

Ten or more counts support this clonotype. The V and J genes are TRBV6-1 and TRBJ1-4; 8 bases map to TRBD1. Germline V lookup: CDR1 MNHNS, CDR2 SASEGT. The CDR3 totals 16 residues. Germline trimming cut 2 bases from V and 8 bases from J; bases unmatched to any gene: 10. This chain's CDR3 is CASSENVGQGEEKLFF. DNA for the CDR3: TGTGCCAGCAGTGAAAATGTCGGACAGGGTGAAGAAAAACTGTTTTTT.

The chain has TRBV4-1 and TRBJ1-2; TRBD1 matches at 7 bases. J gave up 8 bases and V 1 base, and 4 bases lay outside the gene matches. The germline gives CDR1 MGHRA, CDR2 YSYEKL. The CDR3 is 13 residues long. In DNA form, the CDR3 reads TGCGCCAGCAGCCAAGGAGGGGGCACGGGCTACACCTTC. Encoded protein: CASSQGGGTGYTF.

Comments on this clonotype: The junction and the germline gene differ at one end; a read error may be behind it. The rearrangement links TRBV5-1 to TRBJ1-6; D is perhaps TRBD1 (6 bases). The CDR3 contains 15 residues. From germline, CDR1 is SGHRS and CDR2 YFSETQ. The CDR3 loop is CARSLAPRGDSPLHF. Written as DNA, the CDR3 is TGCGCCCGCAGCTTGGCCCCCAGGGGAGATTCACCCCTCCACTTT.

In this sample, this clonotype turned up once. This chain links TRBV19 with TRBJ1-1; no definite D call. This CDR3 has 11 amino acids. Germline CDR1 reads LNHDA; CDR2 reads SQIVND (reference sequence). Trimming stripped 2 bases from V and 8 bases from J, with 6 bases between. The CDR3 protein is CASSIMGEAFF. CDR3 nucleotides: TGTGCCAGTAGTATAATGGGGGAAGCTTTCTTT. Drawing the rest from reference TRBV19 and TRBJ1-1, the complete variable domain is DGGITQSPKYLFRKEGQNVTLSCEQNLNHDAMYWYRQDPGQGLRLIYYSQIVNDFQKGDIAEGYSVSREKKESFPLTVTSAQKNPTAFYLCASSIMGEAFFGQGTRLTVV.

The genes are TRBV4-3 and TRBJ1-1; D is unresolved. Trimming cost V 1 base and J 0 bases, with 9 bases left between them. The CDR3 runs to 15 residues. The germline V gene encodes CDR1 LGHNA and CDR2 YSLEER. CDR3 coding DNA: TGCGCCAGCAGCCAAGTGGTGTCCCTGAACACTGAAGCTTTCTTT. This sequence encodes CASSQVVSLNTEAFF.

The chain carries TRBV30 and TRBJ2-7; tentatively, D is TRBD2 (5 bases). This CDR3 has 14 residues. CDR1 is GTSNPN and CDR2 is SVGIG in the germline V gene (reference sequence). V gave up 4 bases and J gave up 2 bases, with 15 bases separating them. CDR3 amino acids: CAWTRPGNPYEQYF. CDR3 nucleotide sequence: TGTGCCTGGACCCGGCCGGGGAACCCCTACGAGCAGTACTTC.

The chain employs TRBV2 and TRBJ2-7; 10 nucleotides agree with TRBD2. The V segment lost 1 base and the J segment 7 bases; nucleotides outside the gene matches: 1. The CDR3 sequence is 13 residues long. Germline assignment: CDR1 SNHLY and CDR2 FYNNEI. The CDR3 nucleotides read TGTGCCAGCAGTGAAGAGCGGGGGGGGGAGCAGTACTTC. Residues: CASSEERGGEQYF. Full variable domain (rest looked up from reference TRBV2 and TRBJ2-7): EPEVTQTPSHQVTQMGQEVILRCVPISNHLYFYWYRQILGQKVEFLVSFYNNEISEKSEIFDDQFSVERPDGSNFTLKIRSTKLEDSAMYFCASSEERGGEQYFGPGTRLTVT.

In regard to this clonotype: A much larger clone differs from this one at a single base, so this may be a read error. The chain links TRBV3-1 to TRBJ2-7; no clear D. This CDR3 region has 12 residues. Germline CDR1 is LGHDT and CDR2 is YNNKEL (reference sequence). Trimming took off 3 bases at V and 9 bases at J, with 12 bases between the two ends. CDR3 protein: CASSQWSSRQYF. The DNA of the CDR3 is TGTGCCAGCAGCCAGTGGAGCTCTCGGCAGTACTTC.

The table lists this clonotype with many counts. The V and J genes are TRBV6-1 and TRBJ1-6; the D gene is possibly TRBD1 (5 bases). This CDR3 contains 12 residues. V gave up 6 bases and J gave up 13 bases, with 13 bases separating them. Germline loops: CDR1 MNHNS, CDR2 SASEGT. The DNA for the CDR3 is TGTGCCAGCAGGGGGACGTTGGATCCCCTCCACTTT. It codes for CASRGTLDPLHF.

The CDR3 loop is CATSRVSGNTEAFF. The CDR3 nucleotides are TGTGCCACCAGCAGAGTGTCTGGGAACACTGAAGCTTTCTTT. This chain uses TRBV15 with TRBJ1-1; D gene uncertain. V lost 1 base and J 1 base, leaving 7 bases between the germline ends. The CDR3 consists of 14 residues. The germline CDR1 and CDR2 sequences are LNHNV and YYDKDF (reference sequence).